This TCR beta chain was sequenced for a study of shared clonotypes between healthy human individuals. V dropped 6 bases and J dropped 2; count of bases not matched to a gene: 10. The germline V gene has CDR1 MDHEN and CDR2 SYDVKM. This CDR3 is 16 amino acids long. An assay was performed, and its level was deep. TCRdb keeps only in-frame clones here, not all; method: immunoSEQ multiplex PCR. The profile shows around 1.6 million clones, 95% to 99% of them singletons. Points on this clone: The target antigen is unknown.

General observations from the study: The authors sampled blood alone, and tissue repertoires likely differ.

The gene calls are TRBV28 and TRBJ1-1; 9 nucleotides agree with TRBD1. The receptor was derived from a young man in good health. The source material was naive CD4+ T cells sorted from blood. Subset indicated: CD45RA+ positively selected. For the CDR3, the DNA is TGTGCCAGCAGGGCATACAGGGGGCTGGTTAACACTGAAGCTTTCTTT. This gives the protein CASRAYRGLVNTEAFF. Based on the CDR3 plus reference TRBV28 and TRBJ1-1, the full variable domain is DVKVTQSSRYLVKRTGEKVFLECVQDMDHENMFWYRQDPGLGLRLIYFSYDVKMKEKGDIPEGYSVSREKKERFSLILESASTNQTSMYLCASRAYRGLVNTEAFFGQGTRLTVV.